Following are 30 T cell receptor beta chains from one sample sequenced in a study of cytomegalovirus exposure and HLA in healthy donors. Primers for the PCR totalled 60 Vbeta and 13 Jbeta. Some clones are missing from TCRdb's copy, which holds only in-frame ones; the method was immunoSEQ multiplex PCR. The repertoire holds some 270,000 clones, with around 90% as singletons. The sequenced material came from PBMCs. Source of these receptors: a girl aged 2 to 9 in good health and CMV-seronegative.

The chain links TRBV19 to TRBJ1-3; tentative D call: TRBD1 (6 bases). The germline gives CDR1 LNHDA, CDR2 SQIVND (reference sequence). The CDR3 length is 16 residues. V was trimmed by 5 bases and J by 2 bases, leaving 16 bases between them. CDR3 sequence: CASSLYRAKAGNTIYF. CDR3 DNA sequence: TGTGCCAGTAGTCTTTACAGGGCGAAAGCTGGAAACACCATATATTTT.

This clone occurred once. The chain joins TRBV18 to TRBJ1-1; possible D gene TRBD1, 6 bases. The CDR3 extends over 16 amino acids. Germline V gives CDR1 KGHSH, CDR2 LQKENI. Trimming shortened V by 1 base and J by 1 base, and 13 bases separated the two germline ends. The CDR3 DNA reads TGTGCCAGCTCACCACTCCCGGGACACTCGAACACTGAAGCTTTCTTT. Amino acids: CASSPLPGHSNTEAFF.

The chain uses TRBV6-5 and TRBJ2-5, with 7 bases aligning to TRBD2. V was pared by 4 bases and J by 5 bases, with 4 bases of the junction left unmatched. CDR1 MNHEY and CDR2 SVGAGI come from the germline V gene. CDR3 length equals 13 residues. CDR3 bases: TGTGCCAGCAGTTCCCCCGGGGGGGAGACCCAGTACTTC. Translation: CASSSPGGETQYF.

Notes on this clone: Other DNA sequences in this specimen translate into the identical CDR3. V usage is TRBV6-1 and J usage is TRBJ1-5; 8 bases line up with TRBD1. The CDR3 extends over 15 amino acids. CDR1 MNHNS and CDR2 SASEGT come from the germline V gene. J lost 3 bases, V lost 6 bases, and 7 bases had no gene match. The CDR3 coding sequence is TGTGCCAGCAGCCGAGACAGGGGTGACAATCAGCCCCAGCATTTT. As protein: CASSRDRGDNQPQHF.

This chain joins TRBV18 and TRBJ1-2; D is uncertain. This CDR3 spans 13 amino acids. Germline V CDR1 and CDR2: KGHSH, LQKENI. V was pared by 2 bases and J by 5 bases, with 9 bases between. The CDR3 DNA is TGTGCCAGCTCACCATCCGGCGGGTATGGCTACACCTTC. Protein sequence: CASSPSGGYGYTF.

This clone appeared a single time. Written as DNA, the CDR3 is TGTGCCTGGAGCCGCCCGGGACTACCTAGGACAACCTACGAGCAGTACTTC. It yields the protein CAWSRPGLPRTTYEQYF. V gene TRBV30 combines with J gene TRBJ2-7; 7 nucleotides line up with TRBD2. CDR3 length equals 17 residues. Germline CDR1 GTSNPN, CDR2 SVGIG (reference sequence). V shed 3 bases and J 2 bases; nucleotides not matched to a gene: 16.

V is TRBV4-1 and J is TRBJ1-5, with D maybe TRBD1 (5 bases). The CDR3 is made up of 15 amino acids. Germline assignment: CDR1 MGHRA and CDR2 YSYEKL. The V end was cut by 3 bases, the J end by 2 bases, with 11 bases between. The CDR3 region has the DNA TGCGCCAGCAGCCAGTTGGCGGGGGGCAATCAGCCCCAGCATTTT. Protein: CASSQLAGGNQPQHF.

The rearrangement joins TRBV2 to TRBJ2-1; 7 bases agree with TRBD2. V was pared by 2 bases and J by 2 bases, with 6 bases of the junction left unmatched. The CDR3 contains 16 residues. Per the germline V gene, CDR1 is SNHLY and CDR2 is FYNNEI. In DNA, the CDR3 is TGTGCCAGCAGTGAATACGGGCGGGAGCCCTACAATGAGCAGTTCTTC. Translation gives CASSEYGREPYNEQFF.

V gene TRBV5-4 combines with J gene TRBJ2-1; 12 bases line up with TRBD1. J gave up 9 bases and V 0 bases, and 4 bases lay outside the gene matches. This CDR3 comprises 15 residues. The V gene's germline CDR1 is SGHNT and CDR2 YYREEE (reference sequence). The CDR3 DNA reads TGTGCCAGCAGCTTGGAGGGACAGGGGGCGGGTGAGCAGTTCTTC. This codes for CASSLEGQGAGEQFF.

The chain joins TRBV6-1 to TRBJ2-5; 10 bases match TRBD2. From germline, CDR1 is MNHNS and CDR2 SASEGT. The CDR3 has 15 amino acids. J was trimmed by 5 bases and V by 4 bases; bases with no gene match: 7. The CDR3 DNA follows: TGTGCCAGCAGTGTGGCTAGCGGGAGCGGGGAGACCCAGTACTTC. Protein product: CASSVASGSGETQYF.

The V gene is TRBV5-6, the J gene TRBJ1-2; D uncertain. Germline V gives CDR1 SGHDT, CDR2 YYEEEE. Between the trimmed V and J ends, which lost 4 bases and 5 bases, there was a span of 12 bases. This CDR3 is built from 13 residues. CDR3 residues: CASSPGFTYGYTF. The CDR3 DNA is TGTGCCAGCAGCCCGGGATTCACTTATGGCTACACCTTC. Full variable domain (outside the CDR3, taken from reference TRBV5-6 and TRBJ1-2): DAGVTQSPTHLIKTRGQQVTLRCSPKSGHDTVSWYQQALGQGPQFIFQYYEEEERQRGNFPDRFSGHQFPNYSSELNVNALLLGDSALYLCASSPGFTYGYTFGSGTRLTVV.

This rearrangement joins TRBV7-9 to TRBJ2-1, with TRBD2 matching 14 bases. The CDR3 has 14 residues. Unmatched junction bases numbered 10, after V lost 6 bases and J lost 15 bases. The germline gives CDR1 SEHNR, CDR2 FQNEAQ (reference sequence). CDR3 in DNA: TGTGCCAGCAGTCAAGAGGGACTAGCGGGAGATGTGTTCTTC. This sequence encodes CASSQEGLAGDVFF.

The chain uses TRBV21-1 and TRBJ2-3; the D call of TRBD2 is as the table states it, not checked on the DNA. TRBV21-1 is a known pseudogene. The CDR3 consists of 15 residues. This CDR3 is CASSNLGVRPDTQYF. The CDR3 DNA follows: TGTGCCAGCAGCAACCTCGGGGTACGTCCAGATACGCAGTATTTT.

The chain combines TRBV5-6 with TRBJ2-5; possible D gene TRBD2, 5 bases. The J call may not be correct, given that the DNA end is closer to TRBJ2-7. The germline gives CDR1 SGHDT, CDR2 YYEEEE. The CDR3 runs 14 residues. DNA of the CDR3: TGTGCCAGCAGCCCGAGACGGGATTCCTACGAGCAGTACTTC. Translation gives CASSPRRDSYEQYF.

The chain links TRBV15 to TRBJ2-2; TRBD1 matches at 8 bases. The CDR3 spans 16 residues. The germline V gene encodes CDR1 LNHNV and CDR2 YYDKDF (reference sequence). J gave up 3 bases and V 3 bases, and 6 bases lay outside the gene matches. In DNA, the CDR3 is TGTGCCACCAGCAGGGGGCGACAGGGGTACACCGGGGAGCTGTTTTTT. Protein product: CATSRGRQGYTGELFF.

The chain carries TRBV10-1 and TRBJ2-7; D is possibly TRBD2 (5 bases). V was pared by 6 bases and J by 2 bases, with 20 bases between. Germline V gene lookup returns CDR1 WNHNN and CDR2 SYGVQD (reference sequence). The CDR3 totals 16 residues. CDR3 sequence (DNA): TGCGCCAGCAGAACGTCGGGGATGCCCAACACCTACGAGCAGTACTTC. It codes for CASRTSGMPNTYEQYF.

The CDR3, as DNA: TGTGCCAGCAGTGGGACAGGACGGGGCAATCAGCCCCAGCATTTT. Protein product: CASSGTGRGNQPQHF. The chain employs TRBV25-1 and TRBJ1-5; TRBD1 agrees at 7 bases. V gave up 4 bases and J gave up 2 bases; unmatched junction bases: 5. This CDR3 spans 15 amino acids. Looked up from germline, CDR1 is MGHDK and CDR2 is SYGVNS. Full variable domain (missing parts from reference TRBV25-1 and TRBJ1-5): EADIYQTPRYLVIGTGKKITLECSQTMGHDKMYWYQQDPGMELHLIHYSYGVNSTEKGDLSSESTVSRIRTEHFPLTLESARPSHTSQYLCASSGTGRGNQPQHFGDGTRLSIL.

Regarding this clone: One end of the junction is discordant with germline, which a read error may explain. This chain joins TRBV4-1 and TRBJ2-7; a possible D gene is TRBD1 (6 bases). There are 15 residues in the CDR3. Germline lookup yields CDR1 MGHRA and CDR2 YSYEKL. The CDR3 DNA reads TGCGCCAGCAGCCATAAGGGGGTTAGGTCGTACGAGCAGTATTTC. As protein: CASSHKGVRSYEQYF.

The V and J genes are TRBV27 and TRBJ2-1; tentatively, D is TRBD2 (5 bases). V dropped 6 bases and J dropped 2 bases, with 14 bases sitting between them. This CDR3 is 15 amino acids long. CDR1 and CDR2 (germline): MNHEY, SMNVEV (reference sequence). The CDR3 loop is CASRGRGRAYNEQFF. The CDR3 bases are TGTGCCAGCAGAGGGAGAGGGCGGGCCTACAATGAGCAGTTCTTC.

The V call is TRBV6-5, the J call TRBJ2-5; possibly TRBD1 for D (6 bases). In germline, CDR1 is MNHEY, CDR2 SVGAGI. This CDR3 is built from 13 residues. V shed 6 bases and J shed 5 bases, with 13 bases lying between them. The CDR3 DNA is TGTGCCAGCAGACAGGGCCGGGGCGAGACCCAGTACTTC. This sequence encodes CASRQGRGETQYF.

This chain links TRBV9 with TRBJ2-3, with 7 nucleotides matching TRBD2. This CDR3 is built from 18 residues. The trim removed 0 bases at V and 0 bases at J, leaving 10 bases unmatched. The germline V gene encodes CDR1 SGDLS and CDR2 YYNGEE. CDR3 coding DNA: TGTGCCAGCAGCGTAGGCCCTAGCGGTGCTACTAGCACAGATACGCAGTATTTT. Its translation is CASSVGPSGATSTDTQYF.

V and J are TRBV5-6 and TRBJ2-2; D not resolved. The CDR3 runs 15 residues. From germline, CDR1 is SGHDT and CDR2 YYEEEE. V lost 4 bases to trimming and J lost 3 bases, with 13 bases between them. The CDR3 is CASSNSLGDTGELFF. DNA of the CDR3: TGTGCCAGCAGCAATAGTTTAGGAGACACCGGGGAGCTGTTTTTT.

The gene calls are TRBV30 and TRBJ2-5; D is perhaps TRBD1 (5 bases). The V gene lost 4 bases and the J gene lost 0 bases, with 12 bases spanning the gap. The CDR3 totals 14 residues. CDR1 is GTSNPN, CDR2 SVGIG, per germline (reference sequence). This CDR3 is CAWTHLGHQETQYF. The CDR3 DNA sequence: TGTGCCTGGACCCACTTGGGGCACCAAGAGACCCAGTACTTC.

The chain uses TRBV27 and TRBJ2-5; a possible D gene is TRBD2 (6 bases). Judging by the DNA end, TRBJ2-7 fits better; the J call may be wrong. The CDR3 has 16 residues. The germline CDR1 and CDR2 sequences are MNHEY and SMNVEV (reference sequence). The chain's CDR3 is CASTQAGTPAGYEQYF. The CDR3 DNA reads TGTGCCAGCACCCAAGCCGGGACGCCTGCGGGGTACGAGCAGTACTTC.

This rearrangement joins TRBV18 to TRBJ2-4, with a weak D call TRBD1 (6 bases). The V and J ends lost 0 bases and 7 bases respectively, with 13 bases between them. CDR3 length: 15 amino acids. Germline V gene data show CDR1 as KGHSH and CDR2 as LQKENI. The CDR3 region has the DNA TGTGCCAGCTCACCACCCGACAGGCCCGAGAACATTCAGTACTTC. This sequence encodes CASSPPDRPENIQYF.

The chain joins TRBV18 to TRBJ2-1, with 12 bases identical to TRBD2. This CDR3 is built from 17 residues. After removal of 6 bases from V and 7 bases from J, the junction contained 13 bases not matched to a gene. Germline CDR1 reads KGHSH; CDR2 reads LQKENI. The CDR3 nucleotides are TGTGCCAGCTCTCCTCTCACTAGCGGGGGGACGGGGAATGAGCAGTTCTTC. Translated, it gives CASSPLTSGGTGNEQFF.

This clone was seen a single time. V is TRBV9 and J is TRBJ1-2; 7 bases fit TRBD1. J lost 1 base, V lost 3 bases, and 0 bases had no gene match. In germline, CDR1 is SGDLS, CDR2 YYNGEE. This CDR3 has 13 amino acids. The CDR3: CASSGQGNYGYTF. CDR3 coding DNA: TGTGCCAGCAGCGGACAGGGTAACTATGGCTACACCTTC.

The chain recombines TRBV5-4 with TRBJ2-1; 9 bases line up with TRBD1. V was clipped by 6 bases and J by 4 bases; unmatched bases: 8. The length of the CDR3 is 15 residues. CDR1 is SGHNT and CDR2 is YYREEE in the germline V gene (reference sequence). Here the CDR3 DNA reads TGTGCCAGCACCCCGGTACAGGGGGCATACAATGAGCAGTTCTTC. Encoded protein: CASTPVQGAYNEQFF.

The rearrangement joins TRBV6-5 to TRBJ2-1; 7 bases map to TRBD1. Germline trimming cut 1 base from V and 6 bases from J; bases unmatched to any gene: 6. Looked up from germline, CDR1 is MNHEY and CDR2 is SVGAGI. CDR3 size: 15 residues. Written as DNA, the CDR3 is TGTGCCAGCAGTTACTTCAAGACAGGGCCCAATGAGCAGTTCTTC. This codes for CASSYFKTGPNEQFF.

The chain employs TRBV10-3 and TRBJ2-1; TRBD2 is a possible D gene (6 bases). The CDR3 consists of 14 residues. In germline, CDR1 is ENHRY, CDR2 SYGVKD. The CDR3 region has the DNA TGTGCAACCTGCGCCGGGACTTACCCATCTGAGCAGTTCTTC. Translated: CATCAGTYPSEQFF.